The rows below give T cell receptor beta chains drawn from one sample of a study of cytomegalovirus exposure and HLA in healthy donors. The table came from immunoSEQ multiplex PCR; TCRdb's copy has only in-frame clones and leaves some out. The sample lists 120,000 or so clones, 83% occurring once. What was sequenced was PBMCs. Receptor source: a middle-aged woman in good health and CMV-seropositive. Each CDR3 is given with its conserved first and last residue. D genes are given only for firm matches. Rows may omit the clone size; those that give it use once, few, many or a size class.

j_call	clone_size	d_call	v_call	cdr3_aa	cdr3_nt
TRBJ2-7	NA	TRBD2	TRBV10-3	CAISDPGLAVNYEQYF	TGTGCCATCAGTGACCCCGGACTAGCGGTAAACTACGAGCAGTACTTC
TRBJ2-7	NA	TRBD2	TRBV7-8	CASTKQRVLAGGRYEQYF	TGTGCCAGCACCAAACAAAGAGTACTAGCGGGAGGGCGATACGAGCAGTACTTC
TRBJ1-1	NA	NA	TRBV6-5	CASSNGEYTEAFF	TGTGCCAGCAGTAACGGGGAATACACTGAAGCTTTCTTT
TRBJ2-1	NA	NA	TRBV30	CAWTPRSYNEQFF	TGTGCCTGGACTCCCCGCTCCTACAATGAGCAGTTCTTC
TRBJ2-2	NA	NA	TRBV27	CASKRLGSGTGELFF	TGTGCCAGCAAAAGGCTAGGTAGTGGCACCGGGGAGCTGTTTTTT
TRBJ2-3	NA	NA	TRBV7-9	CSSSLALLAGGTDTQYF	TGTTCCAGCAGCTTAGCGCTTTTGGCAGGGGGCACAGATACGCAGTATTTT
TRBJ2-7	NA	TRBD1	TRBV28	CASSPLGQIRYEQYF	TGTGCCAGCAGTCCTTTGGGACAGATTCGGTACGAGCAGTACTTC
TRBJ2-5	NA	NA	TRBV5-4	CASSLVPREGLEETQYF	TGTGCCAGCAGCTTGGTTCCCCGAGAGGGTTTGGAAGAGACCCAGTACTTC
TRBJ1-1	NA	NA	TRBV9	CASSLTQTGITEAFF	TGTGCCAGCAGCCTTACGCAGACAGGTATCACTGAAGCTTTCTTT
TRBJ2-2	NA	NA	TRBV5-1	CASTETVNTGELFF	TGCGCCAGCACCGAGACAGTAAACACCGGGGAGCTGTTTTTT
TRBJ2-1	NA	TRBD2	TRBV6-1	CASSEILAGERNEQFF	TGTGCCAGCAGTGAAATCCTAGCGGGAGAGAGGAATGAGCAGTTCTTC
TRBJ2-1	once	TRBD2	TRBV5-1	CASSLVIAGGNEQFF	TGCGCCAGCAGCTTGGTAATAGCGGGGGGGAATGAGCAGTTCTTC